The table lists the clone carrying this TCR beta chain with a count of one. As yet, its antigen is unknown. This sample is part of a study of T cell responses to AZD1222 COVID-19 vaccine. Overall study context: Analyses pooled second doses at about 4 or about 12 weeks. General study results and limits: Repertoire sampling happened only post peak T cell response.

This CDR3 is built from 15 residues. Trimming removed 3 bases from V and 5 bases from J; junction bases left unmatched: 7. The germline gives CDR1 MDHEN, CDR2 SYDVKM. The method was immunoSEQ multiplex PCR; TCRdb's version includes in-frame clones alone and lacks a portion of them. This table holds 75,000 to 100,000 clones, around nine tenths found once. The chain carries TRBV28 and TRBJ1-5; 7 positions agree with TRBD1. The TCR was taken from an adult in good health. Sequenced here: peripheral blood, sampled on day 0 of AZD1222 vaccination. CDR3 DNA: TGTGCCAGCAGTTTGCGAGACAGGGTCGATCAGCCCCAGCATTTT. Protein product: CASSLRDRVDQPQHF.